This T cell receptor beta chain appears in the sequencing data of a study of response to subunit inactivated influenza vaccine. Via MiXCR, TCRdb re-called the RT-PCR reads, giving one row per CDR3 protein. This sample has approximately 170,000 distinct CDR3 sequences, with about 15% found just once. CDR3 length: 14 amino acids. Trimming shortened V by 5 bases and J by 8 bases, and 16 bases separated the two germline ends. Per the germline V gene, CDR1 is SEHNR and CDR2 is FQNEAQ (reference sequence). Points on this clonotype: Antigen specificity is unknown.

General study points: It was suggested by the authors that few new T cells are recruited by each seasonal influenza vaccination.

This chain connects TRBV7-9 to TRBJ2-1; D might be TRBD2 (6 bases). This sequence was found in a man between 45 and 60 years old who received an inactivated influenza vaccine. Sequencing was performed on CD8+ T cells sorted from PBMCs, taken 5 days after vaccination. The CDR3 coding sequence is TGTGCCAGCAGCCCCGAGGAGGGAGAACATGAGCAGTTCTTC. As protein: CASSPEEGEHEQFF.